The sequence of this T cell receptor beta chain was determined in a study of blood T cell repertoires in COVID-19. Germline V lookup: CDR1 LGHNA, CDR2 YNFKEQ. There are 15 residues in the CDR3. V shed 0 bases and J 3 bases; nucleotides not matched to a gene: 2. TCRdb's copy holds only in-frame clones and misses some; the assay was immunoSEQ multiplex PCR. This repertoire shows under 350,000 clones, 70% to 90% found once; its top ten account for 3.5% to 4.5%. The sequenced sample consisted of PBMCs or T cells enriched from blood (not recorded which). The sequence was obtained from a man aged 30-40 years who had recovered from COVID-19. The rearrangement joins TRBV4-2 to TRBJ1-1; 9 bases are a match to TRBD1. CDR3 amino acids: CASSQDTGGYTEAFF. For the CDR3, the DNA is TGTGCCAGCAGCCAAGATACAGGGGGCTACACTGAAGCTTTCTTT.